A single sample is the source of the 22 T cell receptor beta chains below, sequenced in a study of human CD8 memory T cell subsets. Production of TCR beta libraries used UMI-labeled 5' RACE as the method. Following a re-call of the 5' RACE reads, TCRdb has one entry per CDR3 protein and lacks DNA. The ten most abundant clones cover over 14% of a sample with about 11,000 distinct CDR3 sequences. Sample: CD8+ stem-like memory T cells (TSCM and TCM) sorted from PBMCs. Subset here: stem-like memory CD8 T cells (TSTEM), CCR7+ PD-1- TIGIT-. These receptors originate from a human donor in good health.

This chain connects TRBV5-6 to TRBJ2-3; TCRdb proposes TRBD1, but this gene call is untestable without DNA. The CDR3 spans 13 residues. From germline, CDR1 is SGHDT and CDR2 YYEEEE. The CDR3 region is CASSPGGADTQYF.

The gene calls are TRBV18 and TRBJ2-1; the D gene TCRdb calls, TRBD2, cannot be checked with no DNA. Germline assignment: CDR1 KGHSH and CDR2 LQKENI. This CDR3 has 15 amino acids. The CDR3 sequence is CASSPGTSGYNEQFF.

The genes are TRBV11-3 and TRBJ1-6. The CDR3 covers 16 residues. Per germline, CDR1 SGHNT and CDR2 YENEEA. CDR3 sequence: CASSAGVGQFYDPLHF. The full variable domain, with the rest looked up from reference TRBV11-3 and TRBJ1-6, is EAGVVQSPRYKIIEKKQPVAFWCNPISGHNTLYWYLQNLGQGPELLIRYENEEAVDDSQLPKDRFSAERLKGVDSTLKIQPAELGDSAVYLCASSAGVGQFYDPLHFGNGTRLTVT.

The chain joins TRBV6-5 to TRBJ2-3; with no DNA, the TCRdb D assignment of TRBD1 cannot be verified. CDR1 and CDR2 from the germline V gene are MNHEY and SVGAGI. The CDR3 covers 15 residues. The CDR3 loop reads CASSYSGGSTDTQYF.

This rearrangement joins TRBV28 to TRBJ2-3; TCRdb picks TRBD2, but there is no DNA to check that call. The germline V gene has CDR1 MDHEN and CDR2 SYDVKM. The CDR3 sequence is 15 residues long. This CDR3 is CASSLTSGSTDTQYF.

The chain links TRBV19 to TRBJ1-6. Germline CDR1 LNHDA, CDR2 SQIVND (reference sequence). This CDR3 comprises 15 residues. The CDR3 spells CASAEDNSYNSPLHF.

The rearrangement uses TRBV5-1 and TRBJ2-1. CDR3 length equals 16 residues. Germline V CDR1 and CDR2: SGHRS, YFSETQ. The CDR3 spells CASSLFPDPTYNEQFF.

The chain joins TRBV7-9 to TRBJ2-4; the TCRdb call, TRBD1, lacks DNA for checking. The CDR3 covers 14 residues. Germline V gene sequence: CDR1 SEHNR, CDR2 FQNEAQ (reference sequence). CDR3 sequence reads: CASSPRTGRDIQYF.

J is TRBJ2-7 and V is TRBV15. Germline-derived CDR1 and CDR2 are LNHNV and YYDKDF (reference sequence). The CDR3 consists of 13 residues. The CDR3: CATSTDETYEQYF.

The chain combines TRBV28 with TRBJ1-1; the TCRdb D gene call, TRBD1, has no DNA to confirm it. Germline CDR1 and CDR2: MDHEN and SYDVKM. This CDR3 region has 15 residues. CDR3 sequence reads: CASSLLGTVNTEAFF.

The V call is TRBV9, the J call TRBJ2-7; lacking DNA, the TRBD2 call made by TCRdb goes unchecked. The CDR3 totals 15 residues. The V gene's germline CDR1 is SGDLS and CDR2 YYNGEE. The CDR3 spells CASSVVPSGRYEQYF.

The chain recombines TRBV4-1 with TRBJ2-2; the D call of TRBD1 rests on TCRdb alone, since no DNA is present to check it. In germline, CDR1 is MGHRA, CDR2 YSYEKL. This CDR3 is built from 14 residues. The CDR3 region is CASSQQGWTGELFF.

The chain uses TRBV18 and TRBJ1-5. The CDR3 runs 16 residues. Germline V gene sequence: CDR1 KGHSH, CDR2 LQKENI. This CDR3 reads CASSSSSVLGNQPQHF. Filled out from reference TRBV18 and TRBJ1-5, the complete variable domain reads NAGVMQNPRHLVRRRGQEARLRCSPMKGHSHVYWYRQLPEEGLKFMVYLQKENIIDESGMPKERFSAEFPKEGPSILRIQQVVRGDSAAYFCASSSSSVLGNQPQHFGDGTRLSIL.

Measured by frequency, this clonotype is medium-sized. The rearrangement joins TRBV28 to TRBJ2-4; TCRdb reports TRBD2, a call that lacks DNA to check it against. The CDR3 length is 13 residues. CDR1 and CDR2 (germline): MDHEN, SYDVKM. The CDR3 here is CASRKSGTDIQYF.

The chain has TRBV19 and TRBJ2-7; TCRdb lists TRBD1, though no DNA is available to test this call. This CDR3 has 15 amino acids. The germline gives CDR1 LNHDA, CDR2 SQIVND (reference sequence). The chain's CDR3 is CASKESAQENYEQYF.

This clonotype is deemed large by its frequency. The chain links TRBV29-1 to TRBJ1-3. CDR3 length: 12 residues. Germline V lookup: CDR1 SQVTM, CDR2 ANQGSEA. CDR3: CSATDGEGTIYF.

This chain joins TRBV28 and TRBJ2-7; TCRdb reports TRBD1, a call that lacks DNA to check it against. This CDR3 spans 13 amino acids. Per germline, CDR1 MDHEN and CDR2 SYDVKM. The CDR3 spells CASSPLDSYEQYF.

The genes are TRBV30 and TRBJ2-7; TCRdb gives TRBD1 as the D gene, but with no DNA this cannot be confirmed. The CDR3 extends over 15 amino acids. Germline V gives CDR1 GTSNPN, CDR2 SVGIG (reference sequence). The CDR3 loop reads CAWSWRGPDPYEQYF.

The chain carries TRBV7-9 and TRBJ1-2; TCRdb gives TRBD1 as the D gene, but with no DNA this cannot be confirmed. Per germline, CDR1 SEHNR and CDR2 FQNEAQ (reference sequence). The CDR3 extends over 15 amino acids. CDR3 residues: CASSHGGGEKGGYTF.

The J gene is TRBJ2-7, the V gene TRBV27; the D call from TCRdb, TRBD1, cannot be confirmed without DNA. The CDR3 loop spans 13 amino acids. CDR1 is MNHEY, CDR2 SMNVEV, per germline (reference sequence). This CDR3 reads CASSHGQGYEQYF.

The chain combines TRBV28 with TRBJ2-5; TCRdb picks TRBD1, but there is no DNA to check that call. Germline V gene sequence: CDR1 MDHEN, CDR2 SYDVKM. The CDR3 totals 14 residues. This CDR3 reads CASMSLGTDETQYF.

The V call is TRBV12-3 or TRBV12-4, the J call TRBJ2-5; checking the TCRdb D call of TRBD2 is not possible without DNA. This CDR3 spans 20 amino acids. CDR3 amino acids: CASSGQGTSGRAVAQETQYF.